The clone carrying this TCR beta chain has a single count. Its target is unknown. This CDR3 region has 15 residues. CDR1 is SGHDT, CDR2 YYEEEE, per germline. V was pared by 1 base and J by 3 bases, with 4 bases of the junction left unmatched. The data belong to a study of STAT5B mutations in CD4+ large granular lymphocyte leukemia. Study-wide results and caveats: Patient CD4-sorted repertoires looked more clonal than healthy CD4+ repertoires, even without putative leukemic clones. 8/27 top patient clones versus 2/35 control clones were TRBV06-family.

Sequenced by immunoSEQ multiplex PCR; TCRdb stores in-frame clones only, minus some. The sample holds roughly 34,000 clones, roughly 81% seen once. The sequence was collected from a human donor in good health. This sequence joins TRBV5-6 and TRBJ2-7; TRBD2 agrees at 10 bases. Sequencing was performed on CD4+ T cells from blood buffy coats. The CDR3 DNA is TGTGCCAGCAGCTTGAGGGCTAGCGGGAGCTACGAGCAGTACTTC. Amino acids: CASSLRASGSYEQYF. The full variable domain, in which reference TRBV5-6 and TRBJ2-7 provide the parts outside the CDR3, is DAGVTQSPTHLIKTRGQQVTLRCSPKSGHDTVSWYQQALGQGPQFIFQYYEEEERQRGNFPDRFSGHQFPNYSSELNVNALLLGDSALYLCASSLRASGSYEQYFGPGTRLTVT.